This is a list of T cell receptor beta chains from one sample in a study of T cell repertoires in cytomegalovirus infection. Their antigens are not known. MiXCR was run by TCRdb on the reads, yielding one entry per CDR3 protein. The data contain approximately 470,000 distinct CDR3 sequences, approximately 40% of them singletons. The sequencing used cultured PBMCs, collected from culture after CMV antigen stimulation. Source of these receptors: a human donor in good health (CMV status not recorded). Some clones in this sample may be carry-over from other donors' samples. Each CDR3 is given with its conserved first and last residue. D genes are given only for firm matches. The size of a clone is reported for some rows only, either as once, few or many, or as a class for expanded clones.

TGTGCCATCAGTGTCGAAAGCGGGGGGGCCGTGGAGCAGTACTTC CAISVESGGAVEQYF few TRBD2 TRBJ2-7 TRBV10-3 15
TGTGCCAGTAGTCAACGCGGGGTCGGGGAGCTGTTTTTT CASSQRGVGELFF - - TRBJ2-2 TRBV19 13
TGTGCCAGTACCCCAGACGGGGGTTGGGTGTCTGAAGCTTTCTTT CASTPDGGWVSEAFF - - TRBJ1-1 TRBV19 15
TGTGCCAGCAGCCCAGTGCAGGGGTTGAGCACTGAAGCTTTCTTT CASSPVQGLSTEAFF few - TRBJ1-1 TRBV7-9 15
TGTGCCTCGAGGGGGCAGGGGCGAGACACTGAAGCTTTCTTT CASRGQGRDTEAFF - TRBD1 TRBJ1-1 TRBV10-3 14
TGTGCCAGCAGCTCCCAAGGGCTGAACCAAGAGACCCAGTACTTC CASSSQGLNQETQYF many - TRBJ2-5 TRBV7-2 15
TGTGCCAGTAGTACCGGACTAGCCACCTACGAGCAGTACTTC CASSTGLATYEQYF few TRBD2 TRBJ2-7 TRBV19 14
TGTGCCAGCAGTTCCAGCCTCGAAGAAAAACTGTTTTTT CASSSSLEEKLFF few - TRBJ1-4 TRBV28 13
TGTGCCAGCAGTGTACAGGGCAACGAGCAGTACTTC CASSVQGNEQYF few - TRBJ2-7 TRBV6-1 12
TGCAGTGCTAGATATGGGCCCGAAGAGCAGTACTTC CSARYGPEEQYF - - TRBJ2-7 TRBV20-1 12
TGTGCCAGCGGCATGGGGGACAGGGGCGAGCAGTACTTC CASGMGDRGEQYF few TRBD1 TRBJ2-7 TRBV2 13
TGTGCCAGCAGCTCGACTTCTTACAATGAGCAGTTCTTC CASSSTSYNEQFF few - TRBJ2-1 TRBV7-2 13
TGTGCCAGCAGCTTATCAAGGACTAGCGTAGACAATGAGCAGTTCTTC CASSLSRTSVDNEQFF few TRBD2 TRBJ2-1 TRBV7-4 16
TGTGCCAGCATGGGGATCAAGGGGGCCCCAAGGGACACTGAAGCTTTCTTT CASMGIKGAPRDTEAFF - TRBD1 TRBJ1-1 TRBV12-3/TRBV12-4 17
TGTGCCAGCAGTGTTACAGGGCTTAATGAAAAACTGTTTTTT CASSVTGLNEKLFF - - TRBJ1-4 TRBV2 14
TGTGCCAGCAGCCGAAGCGGGGCCCCGGGCGAGCAGTACTTC CASSRSGAPGEQYF few TRBD2 TRBJ2-7 TRBV7-2 14
TGTGCCTGTAGCCGGGACAGGCCCTATGGCTACACCTTC CACSRDRPYGYTF - TRBD1 TRBJ1-2 TRBV30 13
TGTGCCAGCAGCTCCGAGATGGGGGAGACCCAGTACTTC CASSSEMGETQYF - - TRBJ2-5 TRBV5-4 13
TGCAGTGCTAGAGGGCCGAGGGGGGGGGCCCAAGAGACCCAGTACTTC CSARGPRGGAQETQYF - - TRBJ2-5 TRBV20-1 16
TGTGCCAGCAGTCCCGGACTAGCGGGCAGTGGCTACGAGCAGTACTTC CASSPGLAGSGYEQYF - TRBD2 TRBJ2-7 TRBV6-1 16
TGTGCCAGCAGCTTAGTTGGCGGATCCTACGGTGATACGCAGTATTTT CASSLVGGSYGDTQYF few - TRBJ2-3 TRBV7-2 16
TGTGCCAGCAGTTTCGTCGACAGGACTAAACCCCTCCACTTT CASSFVDRTKPLHF - - TRBJ1-6 TRBV28 14
TGCAGTGCTCCAGAACCTAGCGGGGGGGCGAGAGCCAAAAACATTCAGTACTTC CSAPEPSGGARAKNIQYF - TRBD2 TRBJ2-4 TRBV20-1 18
TGTGCCAGCAGTTACTCGTCCGGGACAGGGAACTCGTGGCCCCAGCATTTT CASSYSSGTGNSWPQHF few TRBD1 TRBJ1-5 TRBV6-5 17
TGTGCCACCAGCAGAGTGCGGGACGGGCAGTATTTT CATSRVRDGQYF - - TRBJ2-3 TRBV15 12
TGCAGTGCTATGTCAGGGGCTTCCACAGATACGCAGTATTTT CSAMSGASTDTQYF - - TRBJ2-3 TRBV20-1 14
TGTGCCACCAGTGACCCTAGGGTAGTTGGGCCCCAGCATTTT CATSDPRVVGPQHF - - TRBJ1-5 TRBV24-1 14
TGCAGTGCTTCTACCGGGACAGGGCTCAACGAGCAGTACTTC CSASTGTGLNEQYF - TRBD1 TRBJ2-7 TRBV20-1 14
TGTGCCAGCAGCCAAGATAAAGACAGGGTCTATGGCTACACCTTC CASSQDKDRVYGYTF - TRBD1 TRBJ1-2 TRBV14 15
TGTGCCAGCAGTACAGGTGGAGCCGGGGGCACTGAAGCTTTCTTT CASSTGGAGGTEAFF - - TRBJ1-1 TRBV6-1 15
TGTGCCAGCAGCCCAGTTTCCCAAGAGACCCAGTACTTC CASSPVSQETQYF - - TRBJ2-5 TRBV7-2 13
TGCAGTGCACAGGGGGGGCACAATGAGCAGTTCTTC CSAQGGHNEQFF - - TRBJ2-1 TRBV20-1 12
TGTGCCAGCAGCTGGGGGACAGCCGAAGAGACCCAGTACTTC CASSWGTAEETQYF - TRBD1 TRBJ2-5 TRBV7-6 14
TGTGCCAGTAGTGCCGGGAATGGCTACACCTTC CASSAGNGYTF once - TRBJ1-2 TRBV19 11